This T cell receptor (beta chain) came from a study of human T cells and chemical hapten exposure. A single record per CDR3 protein comes from TCRdb applying MiXCR to the RACE reads. The table has under 200,000 distinct CDR3 sequences, just under 30% seen once. The time point: pre-sensitization, week 0. Noted treatment: therapeutic diphenylcyclopropenone sensitization with weekly scalp DPC. CDR3 size: 11 residues. The V end was cut by 2 bases, the J end by 9 bases, with 8 bases between. Looked up from germline, CDR1 is MNHEY and CDR2 is SVGAGI. This TCR derives from a woman in her twenties or thirties with alopecia areata. Some clones in this sample may be carry-over from other donors' samples. The V gene is TRBV6-5, the J gene TRBJ2-7; tentatively, D is TRBD1 or TRBD2 (6 bases each). The specimen comprised whole blood, sampled in connection with sensitization to the hapten diphenylcyclopropenone (DPC). Here the CDR3 reads CASSYRGRQYF. The CDR3 region has the DNA TGTGCCAGCAGTTACCGGGGGCGGCAGTACTTC.